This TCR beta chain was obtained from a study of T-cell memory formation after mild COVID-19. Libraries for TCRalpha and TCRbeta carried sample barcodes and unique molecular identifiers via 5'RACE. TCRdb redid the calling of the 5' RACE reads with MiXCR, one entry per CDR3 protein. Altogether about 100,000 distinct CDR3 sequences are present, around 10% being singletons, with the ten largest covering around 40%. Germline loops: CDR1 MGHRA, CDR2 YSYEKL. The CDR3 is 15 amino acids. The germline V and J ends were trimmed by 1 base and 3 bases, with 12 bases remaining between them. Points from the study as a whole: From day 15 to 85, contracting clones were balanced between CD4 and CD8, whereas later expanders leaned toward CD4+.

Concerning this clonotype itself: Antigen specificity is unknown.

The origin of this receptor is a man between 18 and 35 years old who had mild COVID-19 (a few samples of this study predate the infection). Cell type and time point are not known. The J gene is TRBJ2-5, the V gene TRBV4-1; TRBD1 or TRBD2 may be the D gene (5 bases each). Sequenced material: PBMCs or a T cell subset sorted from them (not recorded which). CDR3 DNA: TGCGCCAGCAGCCAAGTTCCGGGACCGAAAGAGACCCAGTACTTC. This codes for CASSQVPGPKETQYF.